The TCR beta chain described here comes from a study of cytomegalovirus exposure and HLA in healthy donors. General study results and limits: The study labeled more than 150 TCR beta chains cytomegalovirus-associated.

From germline, CDR1 is LNHDA and CDR2 SQIVND (reference sequence). This CDR3 comprises 16 residues. V dropped 0 bases and J dropped 3; count of bases not matched to a gene: 7. 60 Vbeta and 13 Jbeta primers were used in PCR. Only in-frame clones appear in the TCRdb table, and some are missing; sequencing was by immunoSEQ multiplex PCR. The sample lists 110,000 or so clones, over 65% seen once, with 11% in the top ten. In regard to this clone: What it binds is unknown.

The V gene is TRBV19, the J gene TRBJ1-2, with 7 nucleotides matching TRBD1. The clonotype was recovered from a woman aged 50 to 60 in good health and CMV-seropositive. Source material: PBMCs. CDR3 DNA: TGTGCCAGTAGTATAGATGGGACAGATGCGTACTATGGCTACACCTTC. This encodes CASSIDGTDAYYGYTF.